Shown below are 13 T cell receptor beta chains from a single sample sequenced in a study of CD8 T cells in ankylosing spondylitis. TCRdb used MiXCR to reprocess the 5' RACE reads, holding one entry per CDR3 protein. The repertoire holds more than 150,000 distinct CDR3 sequences, with 10% to 15% as singletons. Sequencing input: blood, either unsorted or a sorted T cell fraction (not recorded which). Source of these receptors: a female donor with ankylosing spondylitis or in good health (not recorded which).

This clonotype was seen many times. The V call is TRBV11-1, the J call TRBJ2-1, with D tentatively TRBD2 (5 bases). V was trimmed by 8 bases and J by 3 bases, leaving 14 bases between them. This CDR3 region has 14 residues. Germline V CDR1 and CDR2: SGHAT, FQDESV (reference sequence). The CDR3 region is CASSTGKYYNEQFF. Written as DNA, the CDR3 is TGTGCCAGCTCCACGGGAAAATACTACAATGAGCAGTTCTTC.

This clonotype occurred many times. The chain employs TRBV28 and TRBJ2-5; no clear D. The CDR3 contains 13 residues. Germline values: CDR1 MDHEN, CDR2 SYDVKM. Trimming stripped 7 bases from V and 5 bases from J, with 14 bases between. This CDR3 reads CASTMSPRETQYF. CDR3 nucleotides: TGTGCCAGCACAATGAGTCCCCGGGAGACCCAGTACTTC.

This clonotype was detected once. This may be a read error: a much more frequent sequence differs by one nucleotide. The rearrangement uses TRBV10-3 and TRBJ2-2; TRBD2 agrees at 9 bases. The CDR3 totals 16 residues. Per the germline V gene, CDR1 is ENHRY and CDR2 is SYGVKD. V gave up 4 bases and J gave up 5 bases; unmatched junction bases: 8. The CDR3 nucleotides are TGTGCCATCAGTGGACCGGGACTAGCCTTGACCGGGGAGCTGTTTTTT. Translation gives CAISGPGLALTGELFF.

This clonotype showed up many times. V usage is TRBV28 and J usage is TRBJ2-3; no definite D call. The CDR3 totals 15 residues. The germline gives CDR1 MDHEN, CDR2 SYDVKM. V lost 1 base, J lost 3 bases, and 11 bases lay in between. In DNA form, the CDR3 reads TGTGCCAGCAGTTTATCTGTGTCCCGGACAGATACGCAGTATTTT. Amino acids: CASSLSVSRTDTQYF.

This clonotype has ten or more counts. The rearrangement joins TRBV12-3 or TRBV12-4 to TRBJ1-1; 9 bases line up with TRBD1. The CDR3 extends over 13 amino acids. The junction had 8 bases not matched to a gene; V was cut back by 4 bases and J by 11 bases. The CDR3 spells CASSWTGVEGAFF. CDR3 DNA sequence: TGTGCCAGCAGTTGGACAGGGGTTGAGGGGGCTTTCTTT.

This clonotype was seen ten or more times. This chain connects TRBV13 to TRBJ2-3; TRBD1 might be the D (5 bases). V was pared by 0 bases and J by 3 bases, with 13 bases between. The CDR3 contains 16 residues. Germline-derived CDR1 and CDR2 are PRHDT and FYEKMQ (reference sequence). CDR3 in amino acids: CASSLGQGVGTDTQYF. CDR3 bases: TGTGCCAGCAGCTTAGGCCAAGGGGTAGGAACAGATACGCAGTATTTT.

This clonotype occurred many times. The genes are TRBV6-1 and TRBJ2-2; TRBD1 agrees at 7 bases. The J segment lost 2 bases and the V segment lost 6 bases, leaving 6 bases of the junction unmatched. The CDR3 length is 15 residues. From germline, CDR1 is MNHNS and CDR2 SASEGT. CDR3: CASRGQPINTGELFF. The DNA of the CDR3 is TGTGCCAGCAGGGGACAGCCTATTAACACCGGGGAGCTGTTTTTT.

The sample holds a few counts of this clonotype. V usage is TRBV19 and J usage is TRBJ2-2; tentative D call: TRBD2 (6 bases). Trimming left V 10 bases short and J 4 bases short, with 22 bases between. This CDR3 is built from 16 residues. The germline gives CDR1 LNHDA, CDR2 SQIVND (reference sequence). CDR3 coding DNA: TGTGCCACCCCGAGCCCCTCCGGGAGAGCCACCGGGGAGCTGTTTTTT. Translated, it gives CATPSPSGRATGELFF.

This clonotype was seen many times. V usage is TRBV29-1 and J usage is TRBJ2-1, with TRBD2 matching over 7 bases. J was trimmed by 7 bases and V by 0 bases; bases with no gene match: 6. CDR1 SQVTM and CDR2 ANQGSEA come from the germline V gene. There are 14 residues in the CDR3. As DNA, the CDR3 is TGCAGCGTTGAAGATCTAGGGACTAAAAATGAGCAGTTCTTC. Translating it yields CSVEDLGTKNEQFF.

The sample holds many counts of this clonotype. The V gene is TRBV3-1, the J gene TRBJ2-2; no definite D call. Trimming removed 4 bases at V and 0 bases at J, with 0 bases between. The CDR3 is 12 amino acids. Germline V gene lookup returns CDR1 LGHDT and CDR2 YNNKEL (reference sequence). The CDR3 here is CASSPNTGELFF. The CDR3 nucleotides read TGTGCCAGCAGCCCGAACACCGGGGAGCTGTTTTTT.

This clonotype occurred many times. The gene calls are TRBV5-1 and TRBJ2-2, with D perhaps matching TRBD1 (7 bases). The V gene's germline CDR1 is SGHRS and CDR2 YFSETQ. The CDR3 loop spans 14 amino acids. V lost 8 bases and J lost 7, with 18 bases in between. As DNA, the CDR3 is TGCGCCAGTATGACAGGGAGGTTTGACGGGGAGCTGTTTTTT. As protein: CASMTGRFDGELFF.

The genes are TRBV7-2 and TRBJ2-3, with 8 bases that match TRBD2. The V segment lost 5 bases and the J segment 5 bases; nucleotides outside the gene matches: 15. CDR1 is SGHTA, CDR2 FQGNSA, per germline. This CDR3 contains 17 residues. The CDR3 coding sequence is TGTGCCAGCAGCACTCTGATAGCGGGGACCCGGAGAGATACGCAGTATTTT. Its translation is CASSTLIAGTRRDTQYF.

This rearrangement joins TRBV6-5 to TRBJ2-7; TRBD2 might be the D (6 bases). Per the germline V gene, CDR1 is MNHEY and CDR2 is SVGAGI. Between the trimmed V and J ends, which lost 0 bases and 5 bases, there was a span of 17 bases. The CDR3 has 16 residues. This chain's CDR3 is CASSYSGGMGVDEQYF. The CDR3 coding sequence is TGTGCCAGCAGTTACTCCGGCGGGATGGGGGTGGACGAGCAGTACTTC.